A selection of T cell receptor beta chains follows, all from one sample in a study of blood T cell repertoires in COVID-19. Clones were read by immunoSEQ multiplex PCR, and TCRdb kept only the in-frame ones, dropping some. Of more than 300,000 clones listed, 90% are singletons. The material sequenced was PBMCs or T cells enriched from blood (not recorded which). These receptors were taken from a young woman who had been exposed to COVID-19. Both conserved end residues are part of each CDR3. Fields, in order: V gene, D gene, clone size, CDR3 protein. A D gene is named only where the DNA matches it firmly. Clone size is shown for a subset of rows, as once, few, many or a class of expanded clone.

TRBV12-3/TRBV12-4,.,once,CASDRSGANVLTF
TRBV5-1,.,.,CASSWDIGSEQYF
TRBV30,.,.,CAWSVVYGPYEQYF
TRBV19,TRBD2,.,CASSPGWGGLAKNIQYF
TRBV4-1,TRBD1,once,CASSQEPRQGGSGVGNQPQHF
TRBV7-2,.,.,CASSSSGRAYGYTF
TRBV5-1,.,.,CASSAGQNIYNEQFF
TRBV10-1,.,.,CASTQVNIQYF
TRBV28,TRBD1,.,CASTGQVYGYTF
TRBV3-1/TRBV3-2,.,once,CASSRGRERQPQHF
TRBV6-2/TRBV6-3,TRBD1,.,CASSYSSGTGAGAAFF
TRBV18,TRBD1,.,CASSPRWTGEEQYF
TRBV15,TRBD1,few,CATRNPGQGNTEAFF
TRBV5-1,TRBD2,.,CASSLASGAADTQYF
TRBV9,.,.,CASSVGGGSYNEQFF
TRBV5-6,TRBD1,.,CASRGTGSNEKLFF
TRBV28,.,few,CASGRGNYGYTF
TRBV18,.,.,CASSPPGGVGGFGTEAFF
TRBV18,TRBD1,.,CASSPSGQVVSTEAFF
TRBV7-9,.,.,CASSLVRGWDTEAFF
TRBV27,.,.,CASSPLLEGDTEAFF
TRBV9,TRBD2,.,CASSAHSGERGEQYF
TRBV4-1,TRBD1,.,CASSQRDSNYGYTF